Reported below is one T cell receptor beta chain. As yet, its antigen is unknown. Sampling of blood occurred at baseline, cycle 4 day 1, and cycle 7 day 1. TCRdb's table, derived via immunoSEQ multiplex PCR, lists solely in-frame clones and lacks some. The data contain over 30,000 clones, about 81% of them singletons. This sample was included in a study of OX40 agonist ivuxolimab in advanced cancers. As for the study in general: Three dose-escalation patients had partial responses: one with hepatocellular carcinoma and two with cutaneous melanoma.

General study points: Dose levels from 0.1 to 3.0 mg/kg saw CD4+ and CD8+ blood T cells expand clonally by week 6. Fewer expanded clones were found on average in CD4+ than in CD8+ T cells.

The germline V gene has CDR1 SGHVS and CDR2 FNYEAQ. V dropped 2 bases and J dropped 5; count of bases not matched to a gene: 7. There are 15 residues in the CDR3. The J gene is TRBJ2-5, the V gene TRBV7-6, with 8 bases lining up with TRBD1. Sequences were derived from CD4+ or CD8+ T cells sorted from blood, sampled in a trial of the OX40 agonist ivuxolimab. The TCR sequence derives from an adult with an advanced solid tumor such as melanoma, head and neck, liver or kidney cancer. Written as DNA, the CDR3 is TGTGCCAGCAGCTTACGGCCGACAGGGGTGGAGACCCAGTACTTC. This translates into CASSLRPTGVETQYF.